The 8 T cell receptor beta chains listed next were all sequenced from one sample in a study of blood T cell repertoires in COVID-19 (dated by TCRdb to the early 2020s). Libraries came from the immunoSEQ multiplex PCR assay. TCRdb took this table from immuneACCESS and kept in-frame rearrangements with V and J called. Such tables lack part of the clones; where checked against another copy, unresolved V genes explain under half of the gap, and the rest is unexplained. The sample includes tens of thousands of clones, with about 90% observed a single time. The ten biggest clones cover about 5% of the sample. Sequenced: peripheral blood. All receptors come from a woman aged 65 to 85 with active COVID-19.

DNA of the CDR3: TGTGCCAGCGGACTAGCGGGGGGGCCCGATACGCAGTATTTT. Its protein product is CASGLAGGPDTQYF. V usage is TRBV5-4 and J usage is TRBJ2-3; 15 bases align to TRBD2. V was pared by 7 bases and J by 6 bases, with 3 bases of the junction left unmatched. The CDR3 runs to 14 residues. Per the germline V gene, CDR1 is SGHNT and CDR2 is YYREEE (reference sequence).

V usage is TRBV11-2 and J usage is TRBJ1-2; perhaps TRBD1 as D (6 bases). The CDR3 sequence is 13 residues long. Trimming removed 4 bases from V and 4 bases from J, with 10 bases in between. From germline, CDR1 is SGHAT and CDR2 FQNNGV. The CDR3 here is CASSSQGIYGYTF. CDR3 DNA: TGTGCCAGCAGCTCGCAGGGGATCTATGGCTACACCTTC. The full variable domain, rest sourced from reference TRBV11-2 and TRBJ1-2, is EAGVAQSPRYKIIEKRQSVAFWCNPISGHATLYWYQQILGQGPKLLIQFQNNGVVDDSQLPKDRFSAERLKGVDSTLKIQPAKLEDSAVYLCASSSQGIYGYTFGSGTRLTVV.

The CDR3 sequence is CASSYGPRDSQHF. The CDR3 DNA sequence: TGTGCCAGCAGTTACGGTCCCCGGGACAGCCAGCATTTT. The chain links TRBV6-5 to TRBJ1-5; 7 bases are a match to TRBD1. The CDR3 totals 13 residues. Looked up from germline, CDR1 is MNHEY and CDR2 is SVGAGI. The V and J ends lost 2 bases and 12 bases, in that order; junction bases with no gene match: 7.

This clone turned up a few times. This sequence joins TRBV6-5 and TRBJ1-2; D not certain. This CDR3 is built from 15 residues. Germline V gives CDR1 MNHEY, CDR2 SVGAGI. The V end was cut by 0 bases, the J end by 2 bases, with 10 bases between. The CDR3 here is CASSYSTYQNYGYTF. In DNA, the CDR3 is TGTGCCAGCAGTTACTCGACTTACCAGAACTATGGCTACACCTTC.

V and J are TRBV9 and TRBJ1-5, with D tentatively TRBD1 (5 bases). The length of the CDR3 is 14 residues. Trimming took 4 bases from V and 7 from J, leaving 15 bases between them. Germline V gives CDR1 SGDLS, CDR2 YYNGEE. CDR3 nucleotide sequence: TGTGCCAGCAGCCTCTTCGGGGGTAGGCAGCCCCAGCATTTT. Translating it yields CASSLFGGRQPQHF.

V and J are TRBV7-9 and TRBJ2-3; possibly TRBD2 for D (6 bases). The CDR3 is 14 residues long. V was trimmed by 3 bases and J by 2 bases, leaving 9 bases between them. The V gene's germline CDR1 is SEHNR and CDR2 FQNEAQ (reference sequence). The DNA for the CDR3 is TGTGCCAGCAGCTTTGCGGGGAACACAGATACGCAGTATTTT. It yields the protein CASSFAGNTDTQYF.

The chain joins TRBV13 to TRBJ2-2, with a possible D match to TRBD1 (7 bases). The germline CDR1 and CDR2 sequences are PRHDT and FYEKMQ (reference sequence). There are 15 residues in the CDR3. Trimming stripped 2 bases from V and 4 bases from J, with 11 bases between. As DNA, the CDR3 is TGTGCCAGCAGCTTATCAGGGGGGTTCACCGGGGAGCTGTTTTTT. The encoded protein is CASSLSGGFTGELFF.

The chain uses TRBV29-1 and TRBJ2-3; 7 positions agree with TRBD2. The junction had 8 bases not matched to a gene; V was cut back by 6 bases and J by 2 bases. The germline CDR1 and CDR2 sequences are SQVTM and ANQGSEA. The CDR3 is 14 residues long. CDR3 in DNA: TGCAGCGTGCTCCCGCGGGGGATCACAGATACGCAGTATTTT. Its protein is CSVLPRGITDTQYF.